These 13 T cell receptor beta chains were all obtained from the same sample, sequenced in a study of shared clonotypes between healthy human individuals. The assay was immunoSEQ multiplex PCR, and TCRdb's table has in-frame clones only and misses some. Of over 2 million clones in the sample, around 95% were seen once. The sequenced material came from naive CD4+ T cells sorted from blood. Noted subset: CD45RA+ positively selected. These receptors were obtained from a man younger than 35 in good health.

The rearrangement joins TRBV7-2 to TRBJ2-1; D gene uncertain. The germline V gene has CDR1 SGHTA and CDR2 FQGNSA. The CDR3 is 15 residues long. Between the trimmed V and J ends, which lost 5 bases and 0 bases, there was a span of 11 bases. The DNA of the CDR3 is TGTGCCAGCAGCCCTCCAGCCACCTCCTACAATGAGCAGTTCTTC. This gives the protein CASSPPATSYNEQFF.

This chain joins TRBV6-1 and TRBJ2-7, with 8 bases aligning to TRBD1. This CDR3 spans 13 amino acids. Germline CDR1 and CDR2: MNHNS and SASEGT. Trimming at V came to 6 bases and at J to 5 bases, leaving 6 bases not matched to a gene. In DNA, the CDR3 is TGTGCCAGCAGGTTGACGACAGGGGACGAGCAGTACTTC. Protein: CASRLTTGDEQYF.

This chain links TRBV7-2 with TRBJ1-1; D gene unclear. The V end was cut by 1 base, the J end by 1 base, with 10 bases between. The CDR3 extends over 15 amino acids. CDR1 and CDR2 (germline): SGHTA, FQGNSA. CDR3 sequence (DNA): TGTGCCAGCAGCTTAGATTCGGCGGGGAACACTGAAGCTTTCTTT. Protein: CASSLDSAGNTEAFF.

This chain links TRBV7-2 with TRBJ1-3; 8 nucleotides agree with TRBD1. J gave up 3 bases and V 4 bases, and 5 bases lay outside the gene matches. The CDR3 is made up of 15 amino acids. Germline CDR1 SGHTA, CDR2 FQGNSA. The CDR3 spells CASSSDRGGGNTIYF. The DNA of the CDR3 is TGTGCCAGCAGCTCTGACAGGGGAGGTGGAAACACCATATATTTT.

This clone showed up just once. The J gene is TRBJ2-3, the V gene TRBV1; TRBD1 is the table's D call and was not checked against the DNA. TRBV1 is a recognized pseudogene. The CDR3 is 16 residues long. CDR3 nucleotide sequence: TGCACCAGCAGCCAACGACAGGGGGCGCGTGCAGATACGCAGTATTTT. It translates to CTSSQRQGARADTQYF.

About this clone: A junction end diverges from the germline sequence, so it may reflect a read error. J is TRBJ2-5 and V is TRBV4-1; 10 positions agree with TRBD2. This CDR3 has 13 amino acids. CDR1 and CDR2 from the germline V gene are MGHRA and YSYEKL. In DNA, the CDR3 is TGCGCCAGCAGCCAAGATCCCCTAGCGGGGGTGGACTTC. Encoded protein: CASSQDPLAGVDF.

A note on this clone: Other DNA sequences within the sample encode an identical CDR3. This chain connects TRBV18 to TRBJ2-7; D possibly uses TRBD1 or TRBD2 (5 bases each). The V end lost 3 bases, the J end lost 2 bases, and 11 bases lay between the germline ends. The CDR3 length is 14 residues. Germline CDR1 is KGHSH and CDR2 is LQKENI. As DNA, the CDR3 is TGTGCCAGCTCACCCGTTGGGACCGCCTACGAGCAGTACTTC. Translating it yields CASSPVGTAYEQYF.

The chain is built from TRBV19 and TRBJ1-6; no definite D call. The CDR3 consists of 16 residues. The ends were cut back, 3 bases at V and 0 bases at J, with 9 bases in the middle. The germline V gene has CDR1 LNHDA and CDR2 SQIVND (reference sequence). CDR3 DNA: TGTGCCAGTAGTATGGTAGGGAGCTCCTATAATTCACCCCTCCACTTT. Its protein product is CASSMVGSSYNSPLHF.

This chain connects TRBV6-4 to TRBJ2-7; 7 bases fit TRBD2. CDR3 length: 16 residues. V shed 0 bases, J shed 4 bases, and the junction held 9 bases outside the gene matches. CDR1 and CDR2 (germline): MRHNA, SNTAGT. CDR3 in amino acids: CASSDSEAGWPYEQYF. CDR3 in DNA: TGTGCCAGCAGTGACTCGGAAGCGGGATGGCCTTACGAGCAGTACTTC.

V and J are TRBV9 and TRBJ1-3; D not resolved. CDR1 SGDLS and CDR2 YYNGEE come from the germline V gene. This CDR3 has 15 amino acids. V lost 0 bases to trimming and J lost 0 bases, with 7 bases between them. In nucleotides, the CDR3 is TGTGCCAGCAGCGTAGATATTGGCTCTGGAAACACCATATATTTT. It specifies CASSVDIGSGNTIYF.

The chain is built from TRBV25-1 and TRBJ1-1; D gene unclear. CDR1 is MGHDK and CDR2 is SYGVNS in the germline V gene. V lost 3 bases to trimming and J lost 3 bases, with 5 bases between them. The CDR3 is 12 residues long. CDR3 DNA sequence: TGTGCCAGCAGTGACACTTACACTGAAGCTTTCTTT. It translates to CASSDTYTEAFF. The full variable domain, completed using reference TRBV25-1 and TRBJ1-1, is EADIYQTPRYLVIGTGKKITLECSQTMGHDKMYWYQQDPGMELHLIHYSYGVNSTEKGDLSSESTVSRIRTEHFPLTLESARPSHTSQYLCASSDTYTEAFFGQGTRLTVV.

This chain uses TRBV10-2 with TRBJ2-2; the D is unclear. Germline V CDR1 and CDR2: WSHSY, SAAADI. This CDR3 is 14 amino acids long. The ends were cut back, 4 bases at V and 5 bases at J, with 11 bases in the middle. Here the CDR3 DNA reads TGCGCCAGCAGTGTGGAAGTAGGGACCGGGGAGCTGTTTTTT. Encoded protein: CASSVEVGTGELFF.

The chain carries TRBV30 and TRBJ1-2; possible D gene TRBD1, 6 bases. The CDR3 sequence is 13 residues long. V gave up 8 bases and J gave up 4 bases, with 17 bases separating them. Per the germline V gene, CDR1 is GTSNPN and CDR2 is SVGIG (reference sequence). The CDR3 DNA sequence: TGTGCCCACGATCCAGGGGAATTCTATGGCTACACCTTC. It is translated as CAHDPGEFYGYTF.